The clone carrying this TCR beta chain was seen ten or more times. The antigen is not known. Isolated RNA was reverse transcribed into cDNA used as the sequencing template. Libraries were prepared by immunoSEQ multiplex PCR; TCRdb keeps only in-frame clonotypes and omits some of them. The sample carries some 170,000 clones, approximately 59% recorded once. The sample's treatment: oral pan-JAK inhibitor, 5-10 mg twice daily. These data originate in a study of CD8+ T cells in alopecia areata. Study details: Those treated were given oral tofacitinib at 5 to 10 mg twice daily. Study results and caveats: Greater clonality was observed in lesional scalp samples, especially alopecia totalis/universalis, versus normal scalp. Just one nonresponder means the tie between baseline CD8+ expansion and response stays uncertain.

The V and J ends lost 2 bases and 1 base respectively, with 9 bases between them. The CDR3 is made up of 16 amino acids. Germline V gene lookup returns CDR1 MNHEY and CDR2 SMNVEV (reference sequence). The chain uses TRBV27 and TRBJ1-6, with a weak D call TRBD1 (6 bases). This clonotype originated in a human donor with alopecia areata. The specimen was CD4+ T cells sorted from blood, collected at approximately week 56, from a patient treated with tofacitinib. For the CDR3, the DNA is TGTGCCAGCAGTTTAAACAGGGATTCCTATAATTCACCCCTCCACTTT. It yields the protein CASSLNRDSYNSPLHF.